A selection of T cell receptor beta chains follows, all from one sample in a study of response to subunit inactivated influenza vaccine. One entry per CDR3 protein results from TCRdb running MiXCR on the RT-PCR reads. The data contain around 530,000 distinct CDR3 sequences, approximately 12% of them seen just once; the ten biggest clones take up 9.5% to 13%. Sequencing was performed on PBMCs from blood, taken on the day of vaccination. The receptors shown here come from a man aged 50-59 years who received an inactivated influenza vaccine. Each CDR3 is given with its conserved first and last residue.

TRBV10-2,TRBJ1-5,CASGDRSERPQHF
TRBV28,TRBJ1-2,CASSLGQGAGGYTF
TRBV6-2/TRBV6-3,TRBJ1-4,CASSYPSGTGVNEKLFF
TRBV29-1,TRBJ2-7,CSAGGQGNLYEQYF
TRBV5-1,TRBJ2-5,CASSLVGQGVETQYF
TRBV3-1,TRBJ2-5,CASRREATSVETQYF
TRBV5-1,TRBJ2-3,CASSLDVGTDTQYF
TRBV5-6,TRBJ1-1,CASSNPVNTEAFF
TRBV28,TRBJ1-5,CATTRTGPQPQHF
TRBV28,TRBJ2-5,CATAGNQETQYF
TRBV4-2,TRBJ2-3,CASSPNVKRGVTDTQYF
TRBV7-2,TRBJ2-3,CASSPRRQTSTDTQYF
TRBV5-6,TRBJ2-1,CASSSYWAGYNNEQFF
TRBV12-3/TRBV12-4,TRBJ2-1,CASSASLGGNNEQFF
TRBV28,TRBJ2-3,CASSPQGLAGVTQYF
TRBV5-1,TRBJ2-5,CASSLLTGQETQYF
TRBV7-2,TRBJ1-1,CASSTLPGIKPEAFF
TRBV9,TRBJ2-3,CASSVRVGHADTQYF
TRBV12-3/TRBV12-4,TRBJ2-7,CASSPPLGTVSYEQYF
TRBV4-2,TRBJ1-6,CASSQTGSDSPLHF
TRBV12-3/TRBV12-4,TRBJ2-7,CASSYSVAATTYEQYF
TRBV4-1,TRBJ2-1,CASSQGLAGGFNEQFF
TRBV9,TRBJ2-3,CASSVENRGNTQYF
TRBV4-3,TRBJ2-3,CASSQDRALAGVTDTQYF
TRBV27,TRBJ2-4,CASSYRLTAAKNIQYF
TRBV9,TRBJ2-3,CASSSYRGKSTDTQYF
TRBV24-1,TRBJ2-2,CARPGPRISGELFF
TRBV28,TRBJ1-2,CASSLGPPGQGDKSINYGYTF
TRBV6-5,TRBJ1-3,CASSFGPAGNTIYF
TRBV25-1,TRBJ2-3,CASSDSGTSTDTQYF
TRBV7-8,TRBJ2-5,CASSSYRAQETQYF
TRBV12-3/TRBV12-4,TRBJ2-5,CASSRDSIQETQYF
TRBV12-3/TRBV12-4,TRBJ1-2,CASSLGDGYTF
TRBV25-1,TRBJ2-1,CASRGGTGAYNEQFF
TRBV5-5,TRBJ1-5,CASSTGTVYQPQHF
TRBV28,TRBJ2-3,CASSLTRGGTDTQYF
TRBV24-1,TRBJ2-5,CATSDRRQETQYF
TRBV20-1,TRBJ2-4,CSARVGRDLAKNIQYF
TRBV27,TRBJ2-3,CASSVLGNTDTQYF
TRBV7-2,TRBJ2-3,CASSRGTSGGTDTQYF
TRBV30,TRBJ2-6,CAWRPGQAGANVLTF
TRBV20-1,TRBJ2-7,CSVLSPPAYEQYF
TRBV29-1,TRBJ2-3,CSVTGLWGTDTQYF
TRBV20-1,TRBJ2-7,CSARTPTTYEQYF
TRBV21-1,TRBJ2-5,CASSKTRSREYQETQYF
TRBV24-1,TRBJ2-3,CATSELDSISTDTQYF
TRBV3-1,TRBJ2-7,CASSPGLAQFREQYF
TRBV9,TRBJ2-2,CASSRDVAGELFF
TRBV15,TRBJ1-4,CATSRDQDEKLFF
TRBV7-9,TRBJ2-4,CASSFAQSLAKNIQYF
TRBV19,TRBJ2-1,CASSTRTGSYNEQFF
TRBV5-1,TRBJ2-1,CASSLDARDYNEQFF